This T cell receptor (beta chain) was sequenced during a study of siplizumab effects on memory and regulatory T cells. Turning to this clone: No antigen is known for it.

V was pared by 6 bases and J by 4 bases, with 12 bases between. In germline, CDR1 is MNHEY, CDR2 SVGAGI. The CDR3 consists of 13 residues. Data came from immunoSEQ multiplex PCR; TCRdb stores just in-frame clones and leaves some out. Seen here are around 100,000 clones, 91% observed once, and the top ten hold roughly 0.15%. General study findings and limits: Proliferating Tregs from siplizumab cultures lacked functional confirmation of suppression. Mappable alloreactive CD4+ clones were on average around 69% Treg-derived with siplizumab, 26.9% in controls. Siplizumab significantly reduced alloreactive sequences traceable to unstimulated CD4+ memory cells. Naive T cells were seen as more diverse than memory cells and as major alloresponse contributors.

This sequence joins TRBV6-5 and TRBJ1-1; D remains ambiguous. The specimen sequenced was CD4+ T cells sorted from blood. The sequence was collected from a human donor in good health. The CDR3 DNA reads as TGTGCCAGCAGATTGGTAATGGGCACTGAAGCTTTCTTT. Its translation is CASRLVMGTEAFF.